This TCR beta chain was documented in a study of blood T cell repertoires in COVID-19. Study-wide context: Each recovered donor of Cohort 3 presented with two negative PCRs, clearance, or symptom resolution.

With V trimmed by 4 bases and J by 9 bases, 13 bases remained unmatched. Germline values: CDR1 SGHRS, CDR2 YFSETQ. The CDR3 contains 16 residues. Clones were sequenced by immunoSEQ multiplex PCR, and TCRdb holds only the in-frame ones, with some missing. The repertoire holds around 360,000 clones, with roughly 86% as singletons. This clone came up a few times. The sequence came from a man aged 40-50 years in a cohort exposed to, infected with or recovered from COVID-19 (not recorded which). Sequenced material: PBMCs or T cells enriched from blood (not recorded which). This chain joins TRBV5-1 and TRBJ1-6; the match to TRBD1 covers 7 bases. The CDR3 region has the DNA TGCGCCAGCAGCCTTCGACAGGGCATTTTAACTTCACCCCTCCACTTT. Protein sequence: CASSLRQGILTSPLHF.